Each of the 10 T cell receptor beta chains below was sequenced from the same sample in a study of T cell repertoires in cytomegalovirus infection. TCRdb passed the reads through MiXCR, listing each CDR3 protein once. This sample has 150,000 or so distinct CDR3 sequences; approximately 17% occur once, and the top ten carry about 19%. The material sequenced was CD8+ T cells from PBMCs. The receptors stem from a human donor in good health (CMV status not recorded). Some clones in this sample may be carry-over from other donors' samples.

This clonotype was counted a few times. CDR3 residues: CAISEGGLALSYEQYF. The CDR3 DNA is TGTGCCATCAGTGAGGGGGGACTAGCGCTGTCCTACGAGCAGTACTTC. V usage is TRBV10-3 and J usage is TRBJ2-7, with TRBD2 matching over 10 bases. Germline loops: CDR1 ENHRY, CDR2 SYGVKD. V shed 2 bases, J shed 1 base, and the junction held 5 bases outside the gene matches. This CDR3 is built from 16 residues.

About this clonotype: The junction departs from the called germline gene at one end, perhaps through a read error. The chain combines TRBV7-2 with TRBJ2-3, with 9 bases lining up with TRBD2. CDR1 SGHTA and CDR2 FQGNSA come from the germline V gene. The CDR3 covers 17 residues. The CDR3 spells CSSSTTATSGSTDTQYF. DNA of the CDR3: TGTTCCAGCAGCACCACGGCGACTAGCGGTAGCACAGATACGCAGTATTTT.

The CDR3 here is CASRKLAGGREQFF. DNA of the CDR3: TGTGCCAGCAGAAAACTAGCGGGGGGGCGTGAGCAGTTCTTC. The chain joins TRBV2 to TRBJ2-1; TRBD2 matches 13 bases. There are 14 residues in the CDR3. V was pared by 6 bases and J by 9 bases, with 5 bases of the junction left unmatched. CDR1 and CDR2 (germline): SNHLY, FYNNEI.

The chain combines TRBV7-9 with TRBJ2-4; D ambiguous. The germline V and J ends were trimmed by 5 bases and 8 bases, with 10 bases remaining between them. Germline loops: CDR1 SEHNR, CDR2 FQNEAQ (reference sequence). CDR3 length: 12 amino acids. The CDR3 DNA follows: TGTGCCAGCAGCCTGGACCCATACATTCAGTACTTC. Its translation: CASSLDPYIQYF.

At least ten counts were recorded for this clonotype. The gene calls are TRBV7-6 and TRBJ2-1, with D uncertain. The CDR3 has 12 amino acids. V lost 1 base, J lost 9 bases, and 7 bases lay in between. CDR1 and CDR2 from the germline V gene are SGHVS and FNYEAQ. For the CDR3, the DNA is TGTGCCAGCAGCTTAGGGCTGCGTGAGCAGTTCTTC. This codes for CASSLGLREQFF. Filled out from reference TRBV7-6 and TRBJ2-1, the complete variable domain reads GAGVSQSPRYKVTKRGQDVALRCDPISGHVSLYWYRQALGQGPEFLTYFNYEAQQDKSGLPNDRFSAERPEGSISTLTIQRTEQRDSAMYRCASSLGLREQFFGPGTRLTVL.

The CDR3 spells CASSYLNSYEQYF. CDR3 sequence (DNA): TGTGCCAGCAGTTACCTAAATTCCTACGAGCAGTACTTC. V and J are TRBV6-2 or TRBV6-3 and TRBJ2-7; D not certain. Trimming pared 2 bases from V and 1 base from J, leaving 6 bases between. Germline V gives CDR1 MNHEY, CDR2 SVGEGT. The CDR3 has 13 amino acids.

The chain recombines TRBV6-2 or TRBV6-3 with TRBJ1-1, with D maybe TRBD1 (6 bases). Germline V lookup: CDR1 MNHEY, CDR2 SVGEGT. This CDR3 contains 13 residues. The V end lost 4 bases, the J end lost 7 bases, and 13 bases lay between the germline ends. The CDR3 loop is CASSSRTDFEAFF. The CDR3 DNA sequence: TGTGCCAGCAGTTCTAGGACAGACTTTGAAGCTTTCTTT.

This clonotype was picked up many times. The J gene is TRBJ2-7, the V gene TRBV6-2 or TRBV6-3; 8 bases agree with TRBD1. This CDR3 is built from 17 residues. Germline trimming cut 2 bases from V and 0 bases from J; bases unmatched to any gene: 9. Per germline, CDR1 MNHEY and CDR2 SVGEGT. The CDR3 sequence: CASSYPTDRASSYEQYF. Here the CDR3 DNA reads TGTGCCAGCAGTTACCCAACGGACAGGGCGAGCTCCTACGAGCAGTACTTC.

This clonotype was seen only a few times. V usage is TRBV4-1 and J usage is TRBJ1-2; D remains ambiguous. V dropped 3 bases and J dropped 4 bases, with 12 bases sitting between them. There are 14 residues in the CDR3. The V gene's germline CDR1 is MGHRA and CDR2 YSYEKL. CDR3 in DNA: TGCGCCAGCAGCCATAGGTTGCAGATCTATGGCTACACCTTC. Protein: CASSHRLQIYGYTF.

This clonotype was seen more than once but under ten times. The chain is built from TRBV7-2 and TRBJ1-1; no clear D gene. This CDR3 has 12 amino acids. Germline V CDR1 and CDR2: SGHTA, FQGNSA. Trimming stripped 4 bases from V and 7 bases from J, with 10 bases between. The CDR3 spells CASSWAGNEAFF. The CDR3, as DNA: TGTGCCAGCAGCTGGGCCGGAAATGAAGCTTTCTTT.